This T cell receptor (beta chain) was sequenced during a study of blood T cell repertoires in COVID-19. The method was immunoSEQ multiplex PCR; TCRdb's version includes in-frame clones alone and lacks a portion of them. The table includes about 150,000 clones, about 80% detected once. Germline CDR1 reads SGDLS; CDR2 reads YYNGEE. V was shortened by 5 bases and J by 0 bases, with 11 bases between the two germline ends. The length of the CDR3 is 15 residues. Participant age was about 18 to 100 years, and participants resided in approximately 25 US areas. Cohorts were determined from participant-reported clinical history.

Sequences were obtained from PBMCs or T cells enriched from blood (not recorded which). The V gene is TRBV9, the J gene TRBJ2-2; D is possibly TRBD2 (5 bases). The clonotype comes from a man aged 50-60 years who had recovered from COVID-19. CDR3 in DNA: TGTGCCAGCAGAGGCTACGGGGCGAACACCGGGGAGCTGTTTTTT. Translation gives CASRGYGANTGELFF.